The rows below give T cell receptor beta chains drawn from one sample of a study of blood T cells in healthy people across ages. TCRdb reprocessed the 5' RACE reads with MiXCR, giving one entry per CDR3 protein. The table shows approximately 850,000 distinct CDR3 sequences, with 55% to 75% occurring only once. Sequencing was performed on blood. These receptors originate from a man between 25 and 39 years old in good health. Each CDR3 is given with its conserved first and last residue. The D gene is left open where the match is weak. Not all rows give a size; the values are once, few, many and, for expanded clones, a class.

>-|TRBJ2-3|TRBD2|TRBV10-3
CAISEGLAGGATSTDTQYF
TGTGCCATCAGTGAGGGTCTAGCGGGAGGCGCCACTAGCACAGATACGCAGTATTTT
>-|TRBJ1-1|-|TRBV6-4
CASRQTMNTEAFF
TGTGCCAGCAGACAGACCATGAACACTGAAGCTTTCTTT
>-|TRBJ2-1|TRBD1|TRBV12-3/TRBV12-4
CAATLSRGTGYNEQFF
TGTGCCGCCACGTTATCTCGGGGGACAGGATACAATGAGCAGTTCTTC
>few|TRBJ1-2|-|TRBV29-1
CSVDEPTANYGYTF
TGCAGCGTTGATGAGCCTACGGCTAACTATGGCTACACCTTC
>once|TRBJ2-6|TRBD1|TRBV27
CASSPGTGFIIIGGANVLTF
TGTGCCAGCAGTCCTGGGACAGGTTTTATAATAATTGGTGGGGCCAACGTCCTGACTTTC
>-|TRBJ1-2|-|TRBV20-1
CSAPVGAELGGYTF
TGCAGTGCCCCCGTCGGGGCAGAGTTAGGTGGCTACACCTTC
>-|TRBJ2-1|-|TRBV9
CASSVEVGSNEQFF
TGTGCCAGCAGCGTAGAGGTAGGATCCAATGAGCAGTTCTTC
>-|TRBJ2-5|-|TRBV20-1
CSARGAVLTQETQYF
TGCAGTGCTAGAGGGGCGGTATTAACTCAAGAGACCCAGTACTTC
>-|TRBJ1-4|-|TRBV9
CASSPSGRDEKLFF
TGTGCCAGCAGCCCCAGTGGGAGGGACGAAAAACTGTTTTTT
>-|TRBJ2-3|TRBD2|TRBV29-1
CSGRTSGFTDTQYF
TGCAGCGGGCGGACTAGCGGATTCACAGATACGCAGTATTTT
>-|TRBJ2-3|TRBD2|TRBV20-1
CSAKGLAGGQWPDTQYF
TGCAGTGCTAAGGGGCTAGCGGGAGGCCAATGGCCGGATACGCAGTATTTT
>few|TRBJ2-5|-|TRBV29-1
CSVRPMGETQYF
TGCAGCGTCCGGCCTATGGGGGAGACCCAGTACTTC
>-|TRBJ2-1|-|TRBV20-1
CSARVSWGDEQFF
TGCAGTGCTAGGGTCTCTTGGGGCGATGAGCAGTTCTTC
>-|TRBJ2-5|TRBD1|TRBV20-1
CSASGDRDYRLYF
TGCAGTGCTAGCGGGGACAGAGATTATCGTTTGTACTTC
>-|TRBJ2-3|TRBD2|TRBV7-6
CASSLISGTGDTQYF
TGTGCCAGCAGCTTGATTAGCGGGACGGGGGATACGCAGTATTTT
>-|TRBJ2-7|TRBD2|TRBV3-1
CASSQLASGPYEQYF
TGTGCCAGCAGCCAGCTGGCTAGCGGGCCCTACGAGCAGTACTTC
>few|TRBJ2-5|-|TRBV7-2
CASSLLGGGAAETQYF
TGTGCCAGCAGCTTACTTGGTGGGGGGGCCGCGGAGACCCAGTACTTC
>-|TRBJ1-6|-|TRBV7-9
CASSLEGPRDSPLHF
TGTGCCAGCAGCTTAGAGGGGCCCCGGGATTCACCCCTCCACTTT
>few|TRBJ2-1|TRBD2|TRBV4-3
CASSRRALAINEQFF
TGCGCCAGCAGCCGCCGGGCACTAGCGATTAATGAGCAGTTCTTC
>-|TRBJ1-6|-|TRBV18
CASSPAGDLSSYNSPLHF
TGTGCCAGCTCACCAGCAGGGGATCTGAGCTCCTATAATTCACCCCTCCACTTT
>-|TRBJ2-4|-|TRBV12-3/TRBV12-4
CASSTQSSKNIQYF
TGTGCCAGCAGTACCCAGAGTTCCAAAAACATTCAGTACTTC
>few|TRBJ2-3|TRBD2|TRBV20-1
CSAPAGGSDTQYF
TGCAGTGCCCCAGCGGGAGGTTCAGATACGCAGTATTTT
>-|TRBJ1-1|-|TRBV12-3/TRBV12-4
CASRPGLVNTEAFF
TGTGCCAGCAGACCAGGGTTGGTGAACACTGAAGCTTTCTTT
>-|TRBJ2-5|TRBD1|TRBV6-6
CASSYRRDRGWVETQYF
TGTGCCAGCAGTTACCGGCGTGACAGGGGTTGGGTAGAGACCCAGTACTTC
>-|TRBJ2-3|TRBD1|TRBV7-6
CASSPDRVKDTQYF
TGTGCCAGCAGCCCCGACAGGGTGAAAGATACGCAGTATTTT
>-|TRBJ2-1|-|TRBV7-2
CASSLEIALYNEQFF
TGTGCCAGCAGCTTAGAAATAGCCCTCTACAATGAGCAGTTCTTC
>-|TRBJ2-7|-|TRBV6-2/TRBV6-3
CASTSSDYNEQYF
TGTGCCAGCACTTCTTCCGACTACAATGAGCAGTACTTC
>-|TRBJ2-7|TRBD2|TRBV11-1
CASSFGLAGVRDEQYF
TGTGCCAGTAGCTTCGGGCTAGCGGGAGTCAGGGATGAGCAGTACTTC
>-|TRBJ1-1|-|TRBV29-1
CSVGGANTEAFF
TGCAGCGTTGGGGGGGCTAACACTGAAGCTTTCTTT
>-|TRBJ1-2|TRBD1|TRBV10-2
CASRETGWDSDGYTF
TGCGCCAGCAGGGAGACAGGGTGGGATTCCGATGGCTACACCTTC
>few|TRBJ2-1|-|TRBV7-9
CASSSSLNRFREQFF
TGTGCCAGCAGCTCAAGTTTAAATAGGTTCAGGGAGCAGTTCTTC
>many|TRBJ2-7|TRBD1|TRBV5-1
CASSFGQDYEQYF
TGTGCCAGCAGTTTCGGACAGGACTACGAGCAGTACTTC
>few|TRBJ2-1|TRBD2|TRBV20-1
CSAKETGLAGDEQFF
TGCAGTGCGAAGGAAACGGGACTAGCGGGAGATGAGCAGTTCTTC
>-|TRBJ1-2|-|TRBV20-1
CSALQSQNYGYTF
TGCAGTGCCCTACAATCACAAAACTATGGCTACACCTTC
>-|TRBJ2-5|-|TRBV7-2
CASSLLISWDQETQYF
TGTGCCAGCAGCTTACTGATCTCCTGGGACCAAGAGACCCAGTACTTC
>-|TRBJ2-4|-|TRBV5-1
CASSETGTPIQYF
TGCGCCAGCAGCGAAACCGGGACTCCAATTCAGTACTTC
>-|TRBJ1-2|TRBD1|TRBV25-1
CASSDRTGGAYGYTF
TGTGCCAGCAGTGATCGGACAGGGGGCGCGTATGGCTACACCTTC
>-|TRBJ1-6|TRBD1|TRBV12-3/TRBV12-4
CASSRQGPSTLHF
TGTGCCAGCAGCAGACAGGGCCCCTCTACCCTCCACTTT
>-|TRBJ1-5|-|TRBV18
CASSPRFRGKNQPQHF
TGTGCCAGCTCTCCCCGATTCAGAGGTAAAAATCAGCCCCAGCATTTT
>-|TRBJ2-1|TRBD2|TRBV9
CASSVADSGSGAYNEQFF
TGTGCCAGCAGCGTAGCGGATAGCGGGAGTGGGGCCTACAATGAGCAGTTCTTC
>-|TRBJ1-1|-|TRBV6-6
CASSYSDTNTEAFF
TGTGCCAGCAGTTACTCAGATACGAACACTGAAGCTTTCTTT
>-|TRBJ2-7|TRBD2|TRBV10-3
CAISEVGTSTYEQYF
TGTGCCATCAGTGAAGTTGGGACTAGTACGTACGAGCAGTACTTC
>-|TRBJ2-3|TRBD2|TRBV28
CASRLVAGLAGADTQYF
TGTGCCAGCAGACTCGTAGCGGGGCTAGCGGGAGCAGATACGCAGTATTTT
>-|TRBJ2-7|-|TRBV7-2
CASSLDPGVPVREQYF
TGTGCCAGCAGCTTAGACCCCGGGGTACCGGTAAGGGAGCAGTACTTC
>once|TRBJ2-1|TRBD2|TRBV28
CASKGLAGASEQFF
TGTGCCAGCAAGGGGCTAGCGGGAGCTAGTGAGCAGTTCTTC